These T cell receptor beta chains were read from a single sample in a study of blood T cell repertoires in COVID-19. Profiled with immunoSEQ multiplex PCR; TCRdb holds only in-frame clones, not every one. The sample contains about 200,000 clones, about 81% of which appear only once. The sequencing sample was made of peripheral blood. The source is a woman older than 75 with COVID-19, enrolled during active disease. Each CDR3 is given with its conserved first and last residue. A D gene is named only where the DNA matches it firmly. Rows give clone size only sometimes, using once, few, many, or a class for an expanded clone.

j_call v_call clone_size d_call cdr3_nt cdr3_aa
TRBJ1-2 TRBV9 NA NA TGTGCCAGCACCCCATTGGGCAGCCAGGGCTACTATGGCTACACCTTC CASTPLGSQGYYGYTF
TRBJ2-7 TRBV2 once TRBD2 TGTGCCAGCAGTGTCGGGACTAGCGGGGCTTCCTACGAGCAGTACTTC CASSVGTSGASYEQYF
TRBJ2-5 TRBV7-9 NA TRBD1 TGTGCCAGCAGCGCAGGGAGGGGACAGGGCGGAGAGACCCAGTACTTC CASSAGRGQGGETQYF
TRBJ1-1 TRBV7-9 NA NA TGTGCCAGCAGCCGAGTGAACACTGAAGCTTTCTTT CASSRVNTEAFF
TRBJ1-4 TRBV6-1 NA NA TGTGCCAGCAGTGAATGGCGGGTAACTAATGAAAAACTGTTTTTT CASSEWRVTNEKLFF
TRBJ1-1 TRBV4-2 few NA TGTGCCAGCAGCCGCCCCTCGGGGATTACTGAAGCTTTCTTT CASSRPSGITEAFF
TRBJ1-2 TRBV27 NA NA TGTGCCAGCAGACCACAGGGCGGGGGTAACTATGGCTACACCTTC CASRPQGGGNYGYTF
TRBJ1-5 TRBV2 NA TRBD1 TGTGCCAGCAGTGTGGGACAGGTCAATCAGCCCCAGCATTTT CASSVGQVNQPQHF
TRBJ2-1 TRBV14 NA NA TGTGCCAGCAGCCAAGATATCGGGGGCAATGAGCAGTTCTTC CASSQDIGGNEQFF
TRBJ1-2 TRBV19 NA NA TGTGCCAGTAGCGGTGACAGATGGGCTAACTATGGCTACACCTTC CASSGDRWANYGYTF
TRBJ1-5 TRBV20-1 NA NA TGCAGTGCTAGAGATGGCCAGCCCCAGCATTTT CSARDGQPQHF
TRBJ2-3 TRBV29-1 NA TRBD2 TGCAGCGCCGAAGGGGCTAGCGGGTTTAGCACAGATACGCAGTATTTT CSAEGASGFSTDTQYF
TRBJ1-1 TRBV13 many NA TGTGCCACCCAAAACACCTTCCGAGGCGCTGAAGCTTTCTTT CATQNTFRGAEAFF
TRBJ2-1 TRBV11-2 NA TRBD2 TGTGCCAGCAGCTTAGAAGGGACTAGCCGACACAATGAGCAGTTCTTC CASSLEGTSRHNEQFF
TRBJ1-2 TRBV19 NA NA TGTGCCAGTAGTATGTACGGTAACTATGGCTACACCTTC CASSMYGNYGYTF
TRBJ1-2 TRBV6-5 few TRBD1 TGTGCCAGCAGGCAGACAGGGGATGGCTACACCTTC CASRQTGDGYTF
TRBJ2-2 TRBV7-9 NA NA TGTGCCAGCAGCTTGACCTACGGGTTGTTTTTT CASSLTYGLFF
TRBJ2-1 TRBV7-2 NA NA TGTGCCAGCAGCTTAGGCGCCGCCCTTTACAATGAGCAGTTCTTC CASSLGAALYNEQFF
TRBJ2-5 TRBV5-1 NA NA TGCGCCAGCAGCTTGGCTGGCGACTGGAAAGAGACCCAGTACTTC CASSLAGDWKETQYF
TRBJ1-2 TRBV5-4 NA NA TGTGCCAGCAGCCCTGGACGGGGAGACTATGGCTACACCTTC CASSPGRGDYGYTF
TRBJ2-2 TRBV9 NA TRBD1 TGTGCCAGCAGCGCTCTCGGACAGGGCGCGAACACCGGGGAGCTGTTTTTT CASSALGQGANTGELFF
TRBJ1-2 TRBV5-1 NA NA TGCGCCAGCAGCCCACAGGGCGATGGCTACACCTTC CASSPQGDGYTF